This T cell receptor (beta chain) comes out of a study of shared clonotypes between healthy human individuals. In the authors' workflow: ImmunoSEQ supplied junction-only sequences lacking quality scores, so filtering was different. Method: immunoSEQ multiplex PCR; TCRdb's copy keeps in-frame clones and lacks some. V and J calls and clone size follow that table, whereas D and trimming were derived from the DNA. Of some 1.5 million clones listed, 95% to 99% are singletons. V gave up 5 bases and J gave up 1 base; unmatched junction bases: 18. The CDR3 runs 19 residues. CDR1 MNHEY and CDR2 SMNVEV come from the germline V gene (reference sequence).

The origin of this receptor is a man aged 30-40 years in good health. Sequencing was carried out using naive CD4+ T cells sorted from blood. Subset denoted: CD45RA+ positively selected. The V and J genes are TRBV27 and TRBJ2-7; 9 bases match TRBD2. The DNA of the CDR3 is TGTGCCAGCAGTCCCTTTTCAGGCCCTAGCGCGGGAGGGTCCTACGAGCAGTACTTC. This translates into CASSPFSGPSAGGSYEQYF.